This is a list of T cell receptor beta chains from one sample in a study of blood T cells in healthy people across ages. TCRdb re-analysed the 5' RACE reads in MiXCR, keeping a single row per CDR3 protein. The sample holds nearly 1 million distinct CDR3 sequences, roughly half seen once. Sample: blood. The receptor source for this set is a woman aged 60-70 years in good health. Both conserved end residues are part of each CDR3. Each record gives: clone size, J gene, D gene, V gene, CDR3 DNA, CDR3 protein. A D gene is named only where the DNA matches it firmly. Rows may omit the clone size; those that give it use once, few, many or a size class.

>few|TRBJ2-5|NA|TRBV7-2
TGTGCCAGCAGCCCGTCGTCTCGACTGCTTGGAGAGACCCAGTACTTC
CASSPSSRLLGETQYF
>NA|TRBJ2-4|TRBD2|TRBV9
TGTGCCAGCAGCGAGGGACTAGGAAACATTCAGTACTTC
CASSEGLGNIQYF
>NA|TRBJ1-3|NA|TRBV7-9
TGTGCCAGCAGCCGAGGTAGCTCTGGAAACACCATATATTTT
CASSRGSSGNTIYF
>NA|TRBJ1-1|NA|TRBV29-1
TGCAGCGCCCGTCGGGGGGGGGAGGACACTGAAGCTTTCTTT
CSARRGGEDTEAFF
>NA|TRBJ2-5|TRBD2|TRBV7-2
TGTGCCAGCAGCTTACTTACGGGAGGGCCGGGAGAGACCCAGTACTTC
CASSLLTGGPGETQYF
>NA|TRBJ1-6|NA|TRBV28
TGTGCCAGCAGTTTATTGGGGGCGCAGAATTCACCCCTCCACTTT
CASSLLGAQNSPLHF
>NA|TRBJ2-7|TRBD2|TRBV11-2
TGTGCCAGCAGCCGCCCGACTAGCGCTTCACCCTACGAGCAGTACTTC
CASSRPTSASPYEQYF
>few|TRBJ2-7|NA|TRBV15
TGTGCCACCAGCAGACTGACGACTGGATCCTACGAGCAGTACTTC
CATSRLTTGSYEQYF
>NA|TRBJ2-3|TRBD2|TRBV9
TGTGCCAGCAGCGTTACCGGGACTAGCGGAGGTGGTACGCAGTATTTT
CASSVTGTSGGGTQYF
>NA|TRBJ2-7|TRBD1|TRBV6-5
TGTGCCAGCAGTTACTCTAGGAACAGGGGTGGCTACGAGCAGTACTTC
CASSYSRNRGGYEQYF
>NA|TRBJ1-1|TRBD1|TRBV7-9
TGTGCCAGCAGGACAGGGGGAGGGAACACTGAAGCTTTCTTT
CASRTGGGNTEAFF
>once|TRBJ2-2|NA|TRBV5-6
TGTGCCAGCAGCTTGCCACCACCCGGGCAGAACGGGGAGCTGTTTTTT
CASSLPPPGQNGELFF
>NA|TRBJ2-5|NA|TRBV21-1
TGTGCCAGCAGCAAGAAACCGACAGGGCAATACCAAGAGACCCAGTACTTC
CASSKKPTGQYQETQYF
>NA|TRBJ2-5|TRBD2|TRBV11-2
TGTGCCAGCAGCTTAGCTGGACTAGATGGTGAGACCCAGTACTTC
CASSLAGLDGETQYF
>NA|TRBJ2-1|NA|TRBV7-9
TGTGCCAGCAGCTTAGGCCTAACTAGCAATGAGCAGTTCTTC
CASSLGLTSNEQFF
>NA|TRBJ1-1|NA|TRBV10-3
TGTGCCATCAGTGGGACGGTGAACACTGAAGCTTTCTTT
CAISGTVNTEAFF
>NA|TRBJ2-4|TRBD2|TRBV9
TGTGCCAGCAGCACCCTAGCGGGACCAAACATTCAGTACTTC
CASSTLAGPNIQYF
>NA|TRBJ2-1|NA|TRBV4-1
TGCGCCAGCAGCCACCCCTACAATGAGCAGTTCTTC
CASSHPYNEQFF
>few|TRBJ2-4|NA|TRBV30
TGTGCCTGGACGGGAGCAGCCAAAAACATTCAGTACTTC
CAWTGAAKNIQYF
>NA|TRBJ2-5|TRBD2|TRBV5-1
TGCGCCAGCACCTCGGGACTAGCGGAACAAGAGACCCAGTACTTC
CASTSGLAEQETQYF
>NA|TRBJ2-1|NA|TRBV7-2
TGTGCCAGCAGGTTAGGGCGAGCGGCCTCGCAGTTCTTC
CASRLGRAASQFF
>NA|TRBJ2-1|NA|TRBV14
TGTGCCAGCAGCCACCCTAGCCGCGGAACGCATGAGCAGTTCTTC
CASSHPSRGTHEQFF
>many|TRBJ2-1|TRBD1|TRBV6-2/TRBV6-3
TGTGCCAGCAGTTGGGGACAGCCGGGGAGTGTCAATGAGCAGTTCTTC
CASSWGQPGSVNEQFF
>NA|TRBJ2-7|NA|TRBV2
TGTGCCATCAGCAGGGGACCGTACTACGAGCAGTACTTC
CAISRGPYYEQYF
>NA|TRBJ2-3|TRBD2|TRBV7-9
TGTGCCAGCAGCTTAGTTGCGGGAGGCCGGTCTGATACGCAGTATTTT
CASSLVAGGRSDTQYF
>NA|TRBJ2-7|NA|TRBV27
TGTGCCAGCAGTTCCACCTGGAGGGGGGCTTCCTACGAGCAGTACTTC
CASSSTWRGASYEQYF
>few|TRBJ2-7|TRBD1|TRBV20-1
TGCAGTGCTAGAGGGGGCAGGGGGCTCGGCGAGCAGTACTTC
CSARGGRGLGEQYF
>NA|TRBJ2-7|NA|TRBV3-1
TGTGCCAGCAGCCAAGAACCTTATTTTGGCTACGAGCAGTACTTC
CASSQEPYFGYEQYF
>few|TRBJ2-5|NA|TRBV29-1
TGCAGCGTTCCTAGGGGGGAGCAGTACTTC
CSVPRGEQYF
>few|TRBJ2-3|TRBD2|TRBV7-2
TGTGCCAGCAGCTTACTAGCGGGAGTAGCAGATACGCAGTATTTT
CASSLLAGVADTQYF
>NA|TRBJ2-7|TRBD1|TRBV4-3
TGCGCCAGCAGCCAGGGTAGACAGGGGGGCTACGAGCAGTACTTC
CASSQGRQGGYEQYF
>NA|TRBJ2-4|TRBD2|TRBV29-1
TGCAGCGTTGAAGTCGGGAGGGTGAGCGGGGGTGCCAAAAACATTCAGTACTTC
CSVEVGRVSGGAKNIQYF
>NA|TRBJ2-1|TRBD2|TRBV10-3
TGTGCCATCAGTGAGTCGACAGGGACTAGCGGCCACAATGAGCAGTTCTTC
CAISESTGTSGHNEQFF
>many|TRBJ2-5|TRBD2|TRBV29-1
TGCAGCGTTGAAGACCCCAGGACTAGCCAGGAGACCCAGTACTTC
CSVEDPRTSQETQYF
>NA|TRBJ2-3|TRBD2|TRBV20-1
TGCAGTGCTAGAGACCCAGCGGGGATCACAGATACGCAGTATTTT
CSARDPAGITDTQYF
>NA|TRBJ2-3|NA|TRBV4-3
TGCGCCAGCAGCCAAGGTCCGACCCTTATCACAGATACGCAGTATTTT
CASSQGPTLITDTQYF
>few|TRBJ2-5|NA|TRBV7-8
TGTGCCAGCAGCTTTAGACACCTGTGGGAAGAGACCCAGTACTTC
CASSFRHLWEETQYF
>NA|TRBJ2-5|NA|TRBV10-3
TGTGCCATCATATCAGGGGCCCAAGAGACCCAGTACTTC
CAIISGAQETQYF
>NA|TRBJ2-1|TRBD2|TRBV7-3
TGTGCCAGCAGCTTAACAAGAGCGGGAGTCACTGAGCAGTTCTTC
CASSLTRAGVTEQFF
>few|TRBJ1-5|TRBD1|TRBV12-3/TRBV12-4
TGTGCCAGCAGTTATGAGGGGACAGGGGACCAGCCCCAGCATTTT
CASSYEGTGDQPQHF
>NA|TRBJ2-5|TRBD1|TRBV20-1
TGCAGTGCTATTCCACAGGGGTCTTCAAAGACCCAGTACTTC
CSAIPQGSSKTQYF
>NA|TRBJ2-1|TRBD1|TRBV20-1
TGCAGTGCTCCTACCGGGACAGCCTACAATGAGCAGTTCTTC
CSAPTGTAYNEQFF
>NA|TRBJ2-1|NA|TRBV6-2/TRBV6-3
TGTGCCAGCAGTTACATTTCATTGTACAATGAGCAGTTCTTC
CASSYISLYNEQFF
>NA|TRBJ1-5|NA|TRBV6-5
TGTGCCAGCAGTTACACCTGCGAGGGGGAGGGTCAGCCCCAGCATTTT
CASSYTCEGEGQPQHF
>NA|TRBJ1-2|TRBD1|TRBV12-3/TRBV12-4
TGTGCCAGCAGTGGCGACAGGGAAGGCTACACCTTC
CASSGDREGYTF
>NA|TRBJ2-5|TRBD1|TRBV28
TGTGCCAGCAGTTTGTGGGACAGGTCCCAAGAGACCCAGTACTTC
CASSLWDRSQETQYF
>NA|TRBJ2-5|NA|TRBV28
TGTGCCGGCAGTCCGAGGACAGTTGAGGAAGAGACCCAGTACTTC
CAGSPRTVEEETQYF
>few|TRBJ1-1|NA|TRBV27
TGTGCCAGCAGTTTATCCAGATTGAACACTGAAGCTTTCTTT
CASSLSRLNTEAFF
>NA|TRBJ1-1|NA|TRBV24-1
TGTGCCACTCGGGCTTCCGGGGACACTGAAGCTTTCTTT
CATRASGDTEAFF
>many|TRBJ2-7|NA|TRBV11-2
TGTGCCAGCAGCTTAGATAGGGGGGGAGGGGTATACGAGCAGTACTTC
CASSLDRGGGVYEQYF
>few|TRBJ2-3|NA|TRBV12-3/TRBV12-4
TGTGCCAGCAGTGGGGACTTTTCTACGCAGTATTTT
CASSGDFSTQYF
>NA|TRBJ2-7|TRBD1|TRBV27
TGTGCCAGCAGTAAACAAGATCCGGGACAGGGCTCATACGAGCAGTACTTC
CASSKQDPGQGSYEQYF
>few|TRBJ2-5|NA|TRBV5-1
TGCGCCAGCAGCTTGGGTAGGGTACAAGAGACCCAGTACTTC
CASSLGRVQETQYF
>once|TRBJ1-2|NA|TRBV7-2
TGTGCCAGCAGCCCTGGGATGAGCGGGTACGGCTACACCTTC
CASSPGMSGYGYTF
>NA|TRBJ2-7|TRBD2|TRBV3-1
TGTGCCAGCAGCCTGGGACTAGCAACCCCCCACGAGCAGTACTTC
CASSLGLATPHEQYF
>once|TRBJ2-7|NA|TRBV5-8
TGTGCCGGCAGCCTACGTGGGACTGCCTACAATGAGCAGTACTTC
CAGSLRGTAYNEQYF
>few|TRBJ2-7|NA|TRBV6-1
TGTGCCAGCAGGGAAAGGACTTCGGCACCTTACGAGCAGTACTTC
CASRERTSAPYEQYF
>NA|TRBJ1-5|NA|TRBV4-3
TGCGCCAGCAGCCAGGACGGAGGACAGCCCCAGCATTTT
CASSQDGGQPQHF
>NA|TRBJ2-7|NA|TRBV7-8
TGTGCCAGCAGCTTAGAACATCTCGGGGAGCAGTACTTC
CASSLEHLGEQYF